A selection of T cell receptor beta chains follows, all from one sample in a study of OX40 agonist ivuxolimab in advanced cancers. The assay was immunoSEQ multiplex PCR, and TCRdb's table has in-frame clones only and misses some. Altogether roughly 66,000 clones are present, about four fifths being singletons, with the ten largest covering under 2.5%. Sequences were derived from CD4+ or CD8+ T cells sorted from blood, sampled in a trial of the OX40 agonist ivuxolimab. These receptors originate from an adult with an advanced solid tumor such as melanoma, head and neck, liver or kidney cancer. Each CDR3 is given with its conserved first and last residue. Each record gives: clone size, V gene, D gene, J gene, CDR3 protein, CDR3 DNA. The D gene is left open where the match is weak. Expanded clones get a size class; other rows say once, few or many, or leave the size out.

size: NA
V: TRBV6-1
D: NA
J: TRBJ1-4
CDR3: CASITGGSLGEKLFF
DNA: TGTGCCAGCATCACTGGGGGATCCTTGGGGGAAAAACTGTTTTTT

size: NA
V: TRBV5-1
D: NA
J: TRBJ2-7
CDR3: CASSPSLGATIEQYF
DNA: TGCGCCAGCAGCCCCTCCCTGGGGGCGACCATCGAGCAGTACTTC

size: NA
V: TRBV7-3
D: TRBD1
J: TRBJ2-3
CDR3: CASSLTGTGHSPADTQYF
DNA: TGTGCCAGCAGCTTAACGGGGACAGGACATTCCCCCGCAGATACGCAGTATTTT

size: NA
V: TRBV12-5
D: TRBD2
J: TRBJ2-7
CDR3: CASGLVRRTSGRGYEQYF
DNA: TGTGCTAGTGGTTTGGTACGGCGGACTAGCGGGAGAGGGTACGAGCAGTACTTC

size: NA
V: TRBV28
D: TRBD2
J: TRBJ2-7
CDR3: CATDLTRTSGFHEQYF
DNA: TGTGCCACCGACTTAACGAGGACTAGCGGTTTCCACGAGCAGTACTTC

size: NA
V: TRBV29-1
D: NA
J: TRBJ2-5
CDR3: CSAGLGSASETQYF
DNA: TGCAGCGCTGGGCTGGGTAGCGCGTCGGAGACCCAGTACTTC

size: NA
V: TRBV11-2
D: NA
J: TRBJ1-1
CDR3: CASSLERNTEAFF
DNA: TGTGCCAGCAGCCTTGAGAGGAACACTGAAGCTTTCTTT

size: NA
V: TRBV18
D: NA
J: TRBJ1-1
CDR3: CASSPISQFEAFF
DNA: TGTGCCAGCTCACCAATTAGCCAATTTGAAGCTTTCTTT

size: NA
V: TRBV19
D: TRBD1
J: TRBJ2-7
CDR3: CASSPGQGAMFKEQYF
DNA: TGTGCCAGTAGTCCGGGGCAGGGGGCTATGTTCAAAGAGCAGTACTTC

size: NA
V: TRBV6-4
D: TRBD2
J: TRBJ2-3
CDR3: CASSDSRASGRPTDTQYF
DNA: TGTGCCAGCAGTGACTCGAGGGCTAGCGGGAGGCCCACAGATACGCAGTATTTT

size: NA
V: TRBV6-5
D: NA
J: TRBJ2-2
CDR3: CASSRRGPDGGELFF
DNA: TGTGCCAGCAGTCGAAGGGGCCCCGATGGCGGGGAGCTGTTTTTT

size: NA
V: TRBV5-6
D: NA
J: TRBJ2-2
CDR3: CASRGLATGELFF
DNA: TGTGCCAGCAGGGGGCTAGCGACCGGGGAGCTGTTTTTT

size: NA
V: TRBV14
D: NA
J: TRBJ2-1
CDR3: CASSWKGQTYNEQFF
DNA: TGTGCCAGCAGCTGGAAAGGACAGACCTACAATGAGCAGTTCTTC

size: once
V: TRBV9
D: NA
J: TRBJ1-3
CDR3: CASSVDLTGSGNTIYF
DNA: TGTGCCAGCAGCGTAGATTTAACAGGATCTGGAAACACCATATATTTT

size: NA
V: TRBV4-3
D: TRBD2
J: TRBJ2-6
CDR3: CASSQDRGDSGANVLTF
DNA: TGCGCCAGCAGCCAAGATCGGGGGGACTCTGGGGCCAACGTCCTGACTTTC

size: once
V: TRBV6-7
D: NA
J: TRBJ2-3
CDR3: CASSYSFPTGFTDTQYF
DNA: TGTGCCAGCAGTTACTCGTTCCCGACAGGATTCACAGATACGCAGTATTTT

size: NA
V: TRBV2
D: TRBD2
J: TRBJ2-5
CDR3: CASSDLAGEVTQYF
DNA: TGTGCCAGCAGTGACTTAGCGGGAGAGGTGACCCAGTACTTC

size: NA
V: TRBV7-6
D: NA
J: TRBJ2-3
CDR3: CASSLMGRASTDTQYF
DNA: TGTGCCAGCAGCCTGATGGGACGGGCTAGCACAGATACGCAGTATTTT

size: NA
V: TRBV20-1
D: NA
J: TRBJ2-1
CDR3: CSAVNGDEQFF
DNA: TGCAGTGCAGTTAATGGGGATGAGCAGTTCTTC

size: NA
V: TRBV5-6
D: NA
J: TRBJ2-5
CDR3: CASNTLRQNFQETQYF
DNA: TGTGCCAGCAACACACTTCGACAGAACTTCCAAGAGACCCAGTACTTC

size: NA
V: TRBV27
D: NA
J: TRBJ1-2
CDR3: CASSFRGSLYGYTF
DNA: TGTGCCAGCAGTTTCAGAGGGAGTCTATATGGCTACACCTTC

size: few
V: TRBV19
D: NA
J: TRBJ2-1
CDR3: CASSIVGEQFF
DNA: TGTGCCAGTAGTATAGTGGGCGAGCAGTTCTTC

size: NA
V: TRBV7-8
D: NA
J: TRBJ2-7
CDR3: CASVQGQGRSYEQYF
DNA: TGTGCCAGCGTTCAAGGGCAGGGGCGTTCCTACGAGCAGTACTTC

size: NA
V: TRBV28
D: NA
J: TRBJ1-4
CDR3: CASISAGQIEKLFF
DNA: TGTGCCAGCATCTCGGCTGGACAGATTGAAAAACTGTTTTTT

size: once
V: TRBV15
D: NA
J: TRBJ1-2
CDR3: CATSREPQGGGYTF
DNA: TGTGCCACCAGCAGAGAGCCGCAGGGTGGTGGCTACACCTTC

size: few
V: TRBV12-1
D: NA
J: TRBJ2-7
CDR3: CASSLRQGAHYEQYF
DNA: TGTGCCAGCAGCTTAAGACAGGGGGCACACTACGAGCAGTACTTC

size: NA
V: TRBV9
D: NA
J: TRBJ2-1
CDR3: CASSVDSLPYNEQFF
DNA: TGTGCCAGCAGCGTAGATTCCCTCCCCTACAATGAGCAGTTCTTC

size: NA
V: TRBV18
D: TRBD1
J: TRBJ1-2
CDR3: CASSTTGRYTYGYTF
DNA: TGTGCCAGCTCCACGACAGGGAGATATACCTATGGCTACACCTTC

size: few
V: TRBV25-1
D: NA
J: TRBJ2-7
CDR3: CASSERHNLQYEQYF
DNA: TGTGCCAGCAGTGAGAGGCACAATCTTCAATACGAGCAGTACTTC

size: NA
V: TRBV29-1
D: TRBD1
J: TRBJ2-3
CDR3: CSVEGSPGPGQDTDTQYF
DNA: TGCAGCGTTGAAGGTTCCCCGGGCCCGGGACAGGACACAGATACGCAGTATTTT

size: NA
V: TRBV28
D: TRBD1
J: TRBJ1-6
CDR3: CASSSPGTGFSNSPLHF
DNA: TGTGCCAGCAGTTCCCCCGGGACAGGATTCAGTAATTCACCCCTCCACTTT

size: NA
V: TRBV18
D: NA
J: TRBJ2-3
CDR3: CASSPSTDTQYF
DNA: TGTGCCAGCTCACCTAGCACAGATACGCAGTATTTT

size: few
V: TRBV15
D: TRBD1
J: TRBJ1-5
CDR3: CATSSSGQGASGNQPQHF
DNA: TGTGCCACCAGCAGTTCGGGACAGGGGGCCAGTGGCAATCAGCCCCAGCATTTT

size: NA
V: TRBV4-1
D: NA
J: TRBJ1-2
CDR3: CASSQDPNSLNYGYTF
DNA: TGCGCCAGCAGCCAAGATCCCAACAGCCTTAACTATGGCTACACCTTC

size: NA
V: TRBV6-1
D: NA
J: TRBJ1-1
CDR3: CASSVGETNTEAFF
DNA: TGTGCCAGCAGTGTCGGGGAAACGAACACTGAAGCTTTCTTT

size: NA
V: TRBV4-1
D: NA
J: TRBJ2-4
CDR3: CASSQGLRKNIQYF
DNA: TGCGCCAGCAGCCAAGGCCTCCGTAAAAACATTCAGTACTTC

size: few
V: TRBV2
D: TRBD2
J: TRBJ2-3
CDR3: CASSVLAGGPSTDTQYF
DNA: TGTGCCAGCAGTGTCCTAGCGGGAGGGCCAAGCACAGATACGCAGTATTTT

size: NA
V: TRBV29-1
D: TRBD1
J: TRBJ1-4
CDR3: CSASGGQGTGKLFF
DNA: TGCAGCGCGTCCGGTGGACAGGGGACGGGAAAACTGTTTTTT

size: NA
V: TRBV19
D: NA
J: TRBJ2-5
CDR3: CASKSHLRGAGETQYF
DNA: TGTGCCAGTAAATCCCACCTAAGAGGGGCCGGGGAGACCCAGTACTTC

size: NA
V: TRBV2
D: TRBD2
J: TRBJ2-3
CDR3: CASTKYRTSGNTDTQYF
DNA: TGTGCCAGCACAAAATATAGGACTAGCGGGAACACAGATACGCAGTATTTT

size: NA
V: TRBV19
D: NA
J: TRBJ2-7
CDR3: CASSPEHSLGQYF
DNA: TGTGCCAGTAGTCCAGAACACAGTTTAGGGCAGTACTTC

size: NA
V: TRBV7-2
D: TRBD2
J: TRBJ2-7
CDR3: CASSPNLAGGVEQYF
DNA: TGTGCCAGCAGCCCGAACCTAGCGGGAGGTGTCGAGCAGTACTTC

size: NA
V: TRBV25-1
D: NA
J: TRBJ2-1
CDR3: CASSAGFTREQFF
DNA: TGTGCCAGCAGTGCCGGATTTACGCGGGAGCAGTTCTTC

size: once
V: TRBV6-5
D: NA
J: TRBJ2-7
CDR3: CASSYIGAEQYF
DNA: TGTGCCAGCAGTTACATCGGGGCCGAGCAGTACTTC

size: NA
V: TRBV5-1
D: NA
J: TRBJ1-1
CDR3: CASSLDPTPEAFF
DNA: TGCGCCAGCAGCTTGGACCCGACACCTGAAGCTTTCTTT